This T cell receptor beta chain was captured in a study of blood T cells in healthy people across ages. As for the study in general: Roughly one uniquely barcoded beta molecule per two T cells was captured. Notes on the study in general: Diversity of TCR beta per million T cells declined in a roughly linear way with age.

Donor samples were obtained from healthy Caucasian individuals from Russia, aged 6 to 90. A note on this clonotype: Its antigen remains unknown. Compared with germline, one end of the junction differs, possibly owing to a read error.

Germline lookup yields CDR1 DFQATT and CDR2 SNEGSKA (reference sequence). The CDR3 has 13 residues. A second about 6 to 11 cycle PCR used barcoded and J-beta primers. Each cDNA molecule was tagged by a template-switch adaptor that had 12 random nucleotides. TCRdb recomputed calls from the 5' RACE reads with MiXCR, one row per CDR3 protein. The data show about 800,000 distinct CDR3 sequences, more than 35% seen once. The chain joins TRBV20-1 to TRBJ2-5; TRBD2 agrees at 12 bases. The sample taken for sequencing was blood. This TCR came from an elderly man in good health. The CDR3 DNA reads as TGCAGTGCTAGATCACTAGCGGGGGGCGAGCAGCACTTC. It is translated as CSARSLAGGEQHF.